This TCR beta chain came from a study of blood T cell repertoires in COVID-19 (dated by TCRdb to between 2020 and 2021). In the study overall: The collaborator samples originated in the United States, Italy and Spain and spanned the acute and convalescent phases of COVID-19. Deeply sampled blood TCRbeta repertoires from subjects exposed to, actively infected with, or recovered from COVID-19 were included in the dataset. The samples were drawn from two sources: the first 160 participants of the ongoing ImmuneRACE study, and over 1,000 subjects contributed by 6 global collaborators. A de-identified subject ID, COVID-19 status, age in years and sex were almost always included in the sample metadata. Where available, HLA class I and class II types were obtained from metadata supplied by the sample provider rather than from assay-based typing. The prospective study material was composed of cDNA or gDNA derived from T cells, B-cell-depleted T cells, or PBMCs. The repertoires were made available in a free public database intended to serve as a resource for research on the immune response to SARS-CoV-2. Study-wide findings and limitations: The amount of clinical and demographic metadata varied by source and participant and was provided uncurated.

TCRbeta CDR3 regions were amplified from genomic DNA using the immunoSEQ Assay, a bias-controlled multiplex PCR. The paper's processing steps were these. The number of nucleated cells in each sample was estimated from the amplification of reference gene primers within the assay. Sequence reads were collapsed and filtered to measure the absolute abundance of every unique TCRbeta CDR3 rearrangement. For each sample, productive Simpson clonality was calculated by taking the square root of Simpson's diversity index across productive rearrangements. The table comes from immuneACCESS by way of TCRdb, which keeps in-frame sequences with V and J called. Part of the clones is missing from these tables; in studies checked, under half for an unresolved V gene and the rest for unknown reasons. That table supplies the V and J calls and clone size; D and trimming were determined from the DNA. Counted in this sample were around 240,000 clones; about 85% of them appeared once. The ten largest make up around 0.89% of the sample.

Notes on this clone: The antigen this receptor binds is unknown. No quality values exist for individual bases; no much larger clone is one base distant.

Collaborating institutions collected whole blood in K2EDTA tubes following their own protocols. For TCRbeta analysis, collaborator samples were shipped as frozen whole blood, as isolated PBMCs, or as DNA extracted from either sample type. The clonotype was recovered from a man aged 40-49 years with acute or convalescent COVID-19. The specimen was peripheral blood.

CDR3 loop: CATSVGQGDNSPLHF. The DNA sequence follows: TGTGCCACCAGCGTCGGACAGGGGGATAATTCACCCCTCCACTTT. The chain links TRBV15 with TRBJ1-6; TRBD1 aligns with 10 central bases. Clipping removes 5 bases from V and 5 bases from J, with 3 as the unmatched junction base count. Looking up the germline V gene (reference sequence) yields CDR1 LNHNV and CDR2 YYDKDF. The CDR3 sequence holds 15 residues, the cysteine and phenylalanine included. Of all the DNA, just the CDR3 is kept, 45 bases in frame from base 1.